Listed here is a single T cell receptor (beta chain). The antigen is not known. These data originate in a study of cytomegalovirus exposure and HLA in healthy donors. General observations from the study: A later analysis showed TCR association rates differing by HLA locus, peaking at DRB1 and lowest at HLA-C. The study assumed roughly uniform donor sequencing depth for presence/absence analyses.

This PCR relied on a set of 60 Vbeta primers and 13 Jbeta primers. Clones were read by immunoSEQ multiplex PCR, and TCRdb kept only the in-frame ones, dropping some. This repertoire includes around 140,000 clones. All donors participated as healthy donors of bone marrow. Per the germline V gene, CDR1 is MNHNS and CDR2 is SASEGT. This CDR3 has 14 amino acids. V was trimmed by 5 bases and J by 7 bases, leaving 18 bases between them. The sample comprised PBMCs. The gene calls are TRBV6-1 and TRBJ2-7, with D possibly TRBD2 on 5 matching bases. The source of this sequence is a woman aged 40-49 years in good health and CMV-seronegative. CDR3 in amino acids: CASSLSRITGEQYF. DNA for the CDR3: TGTGCCAGCAGTCTTAGCCGGATAACGGGGGAGCAGTACTTC.